This entry is about one TCR beta chain. Its antigen is unknown. This sample is drawn from a study of cytomegalovirus exposure and HLA in healthy donors. Use of 60 Vbeta and 13 Jbeta primers characterized the PCR. Here immunoSEQ multiplex PCR was the method, and the copy in TCRdb shows in-frame clones only, minus some. The profile covers 150,000 to 200,000 clones, with roughly 80% appearing a single time and under 2.5% taken by the ten largest. Overall study results and limits: In a later analysis, HLA-C alleles had the fewest associated TCRs, DRB1 alleles the most. For presence/absence analyses, sequencing depth was assumed to be roughly uniform across donors.

This receptor was obtained from a female donor in good health and CMV-seronegative. Material for sequencing was PBMCs.

CDR3 residues: CASSSRTLGANVLTF. In DNA form, the CDR3 reads TGTGCCAGCAGCTCCCGAACCCTAGGGGCCAACGTCCTGACTTTC. The gene calls are TRBV7-9 and TRBJ2-6; D not certain. This CDR3 region has 15 residues. Germline assignment: CDR1 SEHNR and CDR2 FQNEAQ (reference sequence). With 4 bases removed from V and 4 bases from J, the gap between germline ends came to 11 bases.